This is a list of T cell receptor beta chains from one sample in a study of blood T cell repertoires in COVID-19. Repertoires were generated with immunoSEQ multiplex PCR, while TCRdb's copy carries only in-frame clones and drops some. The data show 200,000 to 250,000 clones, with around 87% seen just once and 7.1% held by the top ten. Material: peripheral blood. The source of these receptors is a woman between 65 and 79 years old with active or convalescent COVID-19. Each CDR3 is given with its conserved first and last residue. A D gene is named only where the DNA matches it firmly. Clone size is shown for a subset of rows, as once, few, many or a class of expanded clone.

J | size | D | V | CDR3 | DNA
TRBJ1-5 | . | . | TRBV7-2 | CASREGNGNQPQHF | TGTGCCAGCAGGGAGGGGAACGGCAATCAGCCCCAGCATTTT
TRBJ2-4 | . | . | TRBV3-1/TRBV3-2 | CASSPQAANIQYF | TGTGCCAGCAGCCCACAGGCTGCAAACATTCAGTACTTC
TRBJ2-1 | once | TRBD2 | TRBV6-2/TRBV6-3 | CASSYTLAGGPPYNEQFF | TGTGCCAGCAGTTACACCTTAGCGGGGGGGCCTCCCTACAATGAGCAGTTCTTC
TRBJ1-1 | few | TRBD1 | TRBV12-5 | CASGLGTGGTTLGTEAFF | TGTGCTAGTGGTTTGGGAACAGGGGGGACTACCCTGGGGACTGAAGCTTTCTTT
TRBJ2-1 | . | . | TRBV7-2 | CASSSRPEGNEQFF | TGTGCCAGCAGCTCTAGGCCGGAGGGGAATGAGCAGTTCTTC
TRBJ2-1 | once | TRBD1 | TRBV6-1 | CASSAPRRGLYNEQFF | TGTGCCAGCAGTGCCCCTCGCAGGGGGCTCTACAATGAGCAGTTCTTC
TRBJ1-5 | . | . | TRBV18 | CASSLTPQTPNQPQHF | TGTGCCAGCTCACTCACCCCCCAGACACCTAATCAGCCCCAGCATTTT
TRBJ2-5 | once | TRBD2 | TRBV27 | CASRQTGGLWTQYF | TGTGCCAGCAGGCAAACGGGGGGGCTTTGGACCCAGTACTTC
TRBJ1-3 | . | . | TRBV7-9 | CASSLVQYTIYF | TGTGCCAGCAGCTTAGTCCAGTACACCATATATTTT
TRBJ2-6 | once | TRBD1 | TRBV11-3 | CASSLFGDRDSSGANVLTF | TGTGCCAGCAGCTTATTTGGGGACAGGGACTCCTCTGGGGCCAACGTCCTGACTTTC
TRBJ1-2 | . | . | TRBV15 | CATSRGQGLNGYTF | TGTGCCACCAGCAGAGGTCAGGGACTAAATGGCTACACCTTC
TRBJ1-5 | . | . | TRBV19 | CASSSAGTISNQPQHF | TGTGCCAGTAGTTCAGCCGGGACAATTAGCAATCAGCCCCAGCATTTT
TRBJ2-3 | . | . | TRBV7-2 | CASSLAQGPNTQYF | TGTGCCAGCAGCTTAGCACAGGGACCGAATACGCAGTATTTT
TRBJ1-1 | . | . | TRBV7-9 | CASSLRQSEAFF | TGTGCCAGCAGCTTAAGACAGTCCGAAGCTTTCTTT